This TCR beta chain was obtained from a study of OX40 agonist ivuxolimab in advanced cancers. Profiled with immunoSEQ multiplex PCR; TCRdb holds only in-frame clones, not every one. In the table there are 40,000 to 45,000 clones, less than 90% of which are singletons. Per germline, CDR1 MNHEY and CDR2 SMNVEV (reference sequence). The germline V and J ends were trimmed by 2 bases and 3 bases, with 16 bases remaining between them. This CDR3 has 17 amino acids. The clonotype comes from an adult with an advanced solid tumor such as melanoma, head and neck, liver or kidney cancer. The material was CD4+ or CD8+ T cells sorted from blood, obtained in a trial of the OX40 agonist ivuxolimab. The V gene is TRBV27, the J gene TRBJ2-2, with D possibly matching TRBD1 (6 bases). The CDR3 spells CASSLTKDRVYTGELFF. The DNA of the CDR3 is TGTGCCAGCAGTTTAACCAAGGACAGAGTCTACACCGGGGAGCTGTTTTTT.